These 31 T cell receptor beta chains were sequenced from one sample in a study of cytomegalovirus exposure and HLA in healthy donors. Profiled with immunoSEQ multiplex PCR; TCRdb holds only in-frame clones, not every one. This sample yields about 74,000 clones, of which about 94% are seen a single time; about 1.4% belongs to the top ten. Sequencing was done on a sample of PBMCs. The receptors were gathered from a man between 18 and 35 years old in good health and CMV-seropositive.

The CDR3 region has the DNA TGTGCCTGGAAAGGACAGGGCGGTCCCTACGAGCAGTACTTC. This encodes CAWKGQGGPYEQYF. The genes are TRBV30 and TRBJ2-7; 8 nucleotides line up with TRBD1. CDR3 size: 14 residues. CDR1 GTSNPN and CDR2 SVGIG come from the germline V gene (reference sequence). The trim removed 4 bases at V and 2 bases at J, leaving 7 bases unmatched.

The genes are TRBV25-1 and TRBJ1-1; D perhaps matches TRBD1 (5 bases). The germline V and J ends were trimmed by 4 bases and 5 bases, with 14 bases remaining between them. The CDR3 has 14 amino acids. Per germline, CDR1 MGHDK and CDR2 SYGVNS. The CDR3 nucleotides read TGTGCCAGCAGTGTCGCGGGGCTGGTTACTGAAGCTTTCTTT. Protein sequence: CASSVAGLVTEAFF.

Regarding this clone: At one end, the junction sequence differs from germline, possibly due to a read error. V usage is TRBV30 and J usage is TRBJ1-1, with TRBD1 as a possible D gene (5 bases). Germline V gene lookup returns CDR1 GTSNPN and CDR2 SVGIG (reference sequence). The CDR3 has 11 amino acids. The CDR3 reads CRAGKNTEAFF. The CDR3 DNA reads TGCCGGGCAGGGAAGAACACTGAAGCTTTCTTT.

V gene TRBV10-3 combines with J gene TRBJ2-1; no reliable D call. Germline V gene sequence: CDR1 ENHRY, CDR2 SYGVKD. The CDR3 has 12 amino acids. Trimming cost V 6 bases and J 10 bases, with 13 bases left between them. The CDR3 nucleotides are TGTGCCATCAGGGATATGACACCCGAGCAGTTCTTC. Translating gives CAIRDMTPEQFF.

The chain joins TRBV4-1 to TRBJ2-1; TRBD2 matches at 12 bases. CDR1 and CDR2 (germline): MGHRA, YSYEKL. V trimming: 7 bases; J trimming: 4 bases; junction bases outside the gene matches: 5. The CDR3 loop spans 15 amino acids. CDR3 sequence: CASTRLAGAYNEQFF. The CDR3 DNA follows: TGCGCCAGCACCCGACTAGCGGGAGCATACAATGAGCAGTTCTTC.

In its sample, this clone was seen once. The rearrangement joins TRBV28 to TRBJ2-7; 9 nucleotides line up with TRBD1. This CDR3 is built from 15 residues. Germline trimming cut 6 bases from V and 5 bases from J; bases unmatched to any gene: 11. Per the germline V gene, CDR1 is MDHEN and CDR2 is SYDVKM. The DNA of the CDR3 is TGTGCCAGCAGCACTCCCGGGACAGGGTATAACGAGCAGTACTTC. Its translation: CASSTPGTGYNEQYF. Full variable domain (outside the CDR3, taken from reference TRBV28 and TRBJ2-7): DVKVTQSSRYLVKRTGEKVFLECVQDMDHENMFWYRQDPGLGLRLIYFSYDVKMKEKGDIPEGYSVSREKKERFSLILESASTNQTSMYLCASSTPGTGYNEQYFGPGTRLTVT.

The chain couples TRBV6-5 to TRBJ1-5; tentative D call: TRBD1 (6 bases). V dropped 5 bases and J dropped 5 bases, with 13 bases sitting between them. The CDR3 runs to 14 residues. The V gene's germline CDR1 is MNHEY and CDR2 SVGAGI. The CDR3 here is CASSPDRTYQPQHF. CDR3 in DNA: TGTGCCAGCAGTCCTGACAGGACCTATCAGCCCCAGCATTTT.

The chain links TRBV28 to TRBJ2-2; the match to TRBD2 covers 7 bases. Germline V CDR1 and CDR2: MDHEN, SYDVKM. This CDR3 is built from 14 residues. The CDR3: CATTAGVTTGELFF. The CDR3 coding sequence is TGTGCTACAACCGCGGGAGTCACCACCGGGGAGCTGTTTTTT.

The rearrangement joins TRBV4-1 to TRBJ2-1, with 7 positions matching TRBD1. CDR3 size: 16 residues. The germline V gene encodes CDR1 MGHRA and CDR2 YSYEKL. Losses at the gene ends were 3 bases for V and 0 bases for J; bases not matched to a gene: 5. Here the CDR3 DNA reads TGCGCCAGCAGCCAGAAGGGGGCTAGCTCCTACAATGAGCAGTTCTTC. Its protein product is CASSQKGASSYNEQFF.

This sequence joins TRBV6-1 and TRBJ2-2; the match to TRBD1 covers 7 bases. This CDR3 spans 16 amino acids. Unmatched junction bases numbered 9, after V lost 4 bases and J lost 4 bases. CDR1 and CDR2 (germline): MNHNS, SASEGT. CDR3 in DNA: TGTGCCAGCAGTGCCTTAGGACAGGTGTCCACCGGGGAGCTGTTTTTT. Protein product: CASSALGQVSTGELFF.

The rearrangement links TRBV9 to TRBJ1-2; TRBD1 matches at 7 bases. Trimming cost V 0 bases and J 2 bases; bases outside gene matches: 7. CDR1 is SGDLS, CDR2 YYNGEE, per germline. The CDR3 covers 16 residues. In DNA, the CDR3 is TGTGCCAGCAGCGTAGGTCTGGACAGGACCAACTATGGCTACACCTTC. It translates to CASSVGLDRTNYGYTF.

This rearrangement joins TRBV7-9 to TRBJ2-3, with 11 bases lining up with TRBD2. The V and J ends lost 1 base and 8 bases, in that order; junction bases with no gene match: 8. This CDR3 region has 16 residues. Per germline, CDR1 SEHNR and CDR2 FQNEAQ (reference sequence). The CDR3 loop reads CASSLGLAGGMGTQYF. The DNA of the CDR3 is TGTGCCAGCAGCTTAGGCCTAGCGGGAGGCATGGGTACGCAGTATTTT.

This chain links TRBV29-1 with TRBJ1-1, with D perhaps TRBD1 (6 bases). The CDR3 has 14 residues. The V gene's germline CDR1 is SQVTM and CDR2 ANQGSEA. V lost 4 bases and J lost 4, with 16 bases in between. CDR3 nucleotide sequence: TGCAGCGTTGCCGTTGTAGGACAGTTCACTGAAGCTTTCTTT. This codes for CSVAVVGQFTEAFF.

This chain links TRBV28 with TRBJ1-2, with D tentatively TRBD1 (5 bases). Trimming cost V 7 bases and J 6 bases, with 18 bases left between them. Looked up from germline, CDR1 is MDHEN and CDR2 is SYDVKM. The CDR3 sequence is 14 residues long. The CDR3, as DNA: TGTGCCAGCACCAATAGAAGGGGATCCCATGGCTACACCTTC. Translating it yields CASTNRRGSHGYTF.

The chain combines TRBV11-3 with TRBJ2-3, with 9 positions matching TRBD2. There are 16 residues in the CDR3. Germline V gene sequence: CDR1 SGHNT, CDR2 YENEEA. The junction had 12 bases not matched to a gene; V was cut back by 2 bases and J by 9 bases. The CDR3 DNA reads TGTGCCAGCAGCTTAAATCTAGCGGGATTCGGTCAGACGCAGTATTTT. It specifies CASSLNLAGFGQTQYF.

The CDR3 loop is CAIGLAGPTNEQFF. In nucleotides, the CDR3 is TGTGCCATTGGACTAGCGGGGCCAACGAATGAGCAGTTCTTC. The chain recombines TRBV13 with TRBJ2-1; TRBD2 agrees at 12 bases. This CDR3 is 14 amino acids long. The ends lost 10 bases at V and 7 bases at J; junction bases unmatched: 8. The germline V gene encodes CDR1 PRHDT and CDR2 FYEKMQ (reference sequence).

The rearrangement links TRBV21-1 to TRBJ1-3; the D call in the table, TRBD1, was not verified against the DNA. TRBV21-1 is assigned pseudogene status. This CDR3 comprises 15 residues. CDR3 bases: TGTGCCAGCAGCAAATCACGGACAGGCGGAAACACCATATATTTT. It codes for CASSKSRTGGNTIYF.

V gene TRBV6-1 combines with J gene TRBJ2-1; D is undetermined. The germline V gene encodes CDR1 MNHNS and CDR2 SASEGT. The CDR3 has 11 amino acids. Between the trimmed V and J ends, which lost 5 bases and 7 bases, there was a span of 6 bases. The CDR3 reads CASSYQNEQFF. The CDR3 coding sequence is TGTGCCAGCAGTTACCAGAATGAGCAGTTCTTC.

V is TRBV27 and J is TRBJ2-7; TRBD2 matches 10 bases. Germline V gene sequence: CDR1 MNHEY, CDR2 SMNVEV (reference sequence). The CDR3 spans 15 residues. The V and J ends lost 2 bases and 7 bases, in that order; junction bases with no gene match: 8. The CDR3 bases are TGTGCCAGCAGTTTAAGGCTAGCGGGAGCTAAAGAGCAGTACTTC. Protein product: CASSLRLAGAKEQYF.

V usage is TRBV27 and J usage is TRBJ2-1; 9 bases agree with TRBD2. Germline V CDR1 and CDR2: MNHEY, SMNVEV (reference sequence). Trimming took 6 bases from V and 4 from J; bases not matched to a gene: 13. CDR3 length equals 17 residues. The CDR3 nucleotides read TGTGCCAGCAGCCCAGTGGGGGCGGGAGGGATTTACAATGAGCAGTTCTTC. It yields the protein CASSPVGAGGIYNEQFF.

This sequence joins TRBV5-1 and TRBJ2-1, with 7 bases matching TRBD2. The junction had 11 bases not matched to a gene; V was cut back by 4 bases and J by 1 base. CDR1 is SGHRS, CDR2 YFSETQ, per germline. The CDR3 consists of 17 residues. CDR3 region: CASSRSSAGGSYNEQFF. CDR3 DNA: TGCGCCAGCAGCCGATCTAGCGCCGGGGGGTCCTACAATGAGCAGTTCTTC.

The CDR3 bases are TGTGCCAGCAGTGACAGGGGCACAGATACGCAGTATTTT. Translating gives CASSDRGTDTQYF. J is TRBJ2-3 and V is TRBV6-5; 7 bases are a match to TRBD1. Germline V gene sequence: CDR1 MNHEY, CDR2 SVGAGI. Trimming took 5 bases from V and 1 from J; bases not matched to a gene: 0. The CDR3 sequence is 13 residues long.

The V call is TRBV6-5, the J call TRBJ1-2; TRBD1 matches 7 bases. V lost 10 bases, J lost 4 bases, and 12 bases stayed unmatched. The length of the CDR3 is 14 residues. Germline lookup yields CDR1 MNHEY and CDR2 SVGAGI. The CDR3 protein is CATNGNRDSYGYTF. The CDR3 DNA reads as TGTGCCACTAACGGAAACCGGGACAGCTATGGCTACACCTTC.

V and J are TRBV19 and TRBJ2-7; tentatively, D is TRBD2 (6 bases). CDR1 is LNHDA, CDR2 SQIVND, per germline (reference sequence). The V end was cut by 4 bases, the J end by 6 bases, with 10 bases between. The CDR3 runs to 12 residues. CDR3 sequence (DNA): TGTGCCAGTAGTAATGCGGGAAGCGAGCAGTACTTC. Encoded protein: CASSNAGSEQYF.

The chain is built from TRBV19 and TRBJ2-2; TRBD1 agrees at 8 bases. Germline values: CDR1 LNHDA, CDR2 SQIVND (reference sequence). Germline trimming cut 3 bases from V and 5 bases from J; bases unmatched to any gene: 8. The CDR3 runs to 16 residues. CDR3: CASSIPLYRGTGELFF. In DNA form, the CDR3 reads TGTGCCAGTAGTATCCCTCTCTACAGGGGGACCGGGGAGCTGTTTTTT.

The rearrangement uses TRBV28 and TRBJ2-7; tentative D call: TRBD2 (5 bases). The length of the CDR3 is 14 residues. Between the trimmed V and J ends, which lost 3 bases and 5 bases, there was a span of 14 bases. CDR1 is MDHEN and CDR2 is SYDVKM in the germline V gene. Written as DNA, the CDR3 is TGTGCCAGCAGTTTTGGGAGTTCAGGCCACGAGCAGTACTTC. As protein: CASSFGSSGHEQYF.

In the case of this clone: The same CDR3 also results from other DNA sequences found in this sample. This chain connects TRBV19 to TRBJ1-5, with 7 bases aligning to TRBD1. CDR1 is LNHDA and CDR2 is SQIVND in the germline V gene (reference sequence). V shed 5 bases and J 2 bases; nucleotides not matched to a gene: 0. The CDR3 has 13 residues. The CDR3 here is CASSGTGNQPQHF. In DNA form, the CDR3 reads TGTGCCAGTAGTGGGACAGGCAATCAGCCCCAGCATTTT.

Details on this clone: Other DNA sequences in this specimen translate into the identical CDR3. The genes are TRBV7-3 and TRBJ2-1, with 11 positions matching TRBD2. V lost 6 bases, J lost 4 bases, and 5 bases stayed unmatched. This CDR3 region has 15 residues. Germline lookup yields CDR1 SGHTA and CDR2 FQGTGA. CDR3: CASSPGTSGYNEQFF. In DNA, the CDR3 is TGTGCCAGCAGTCCCGGGACTAGCGGTTACAATGAGCAGTTCTTC. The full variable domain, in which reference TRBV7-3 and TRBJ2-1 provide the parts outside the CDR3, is GAGVSQTPSNKVTEKGKYVELRCDPISGHTALYWYRQSLGQGPEFLIYFQGTGAADDSGLPNDRFFAVRPEGSVSTLKIQRTERGDSAVYLCASSPGTSGYNEQFFGPGTRLTVL.

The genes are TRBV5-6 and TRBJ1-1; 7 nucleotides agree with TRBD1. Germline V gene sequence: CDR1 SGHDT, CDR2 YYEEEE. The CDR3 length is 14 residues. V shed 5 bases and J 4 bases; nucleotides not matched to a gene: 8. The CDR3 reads CASRQTGVGTEAFF. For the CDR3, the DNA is TGTGCCAGCAGACAAACAGGGGTGGGCACTGAAGCTTTCTTT.

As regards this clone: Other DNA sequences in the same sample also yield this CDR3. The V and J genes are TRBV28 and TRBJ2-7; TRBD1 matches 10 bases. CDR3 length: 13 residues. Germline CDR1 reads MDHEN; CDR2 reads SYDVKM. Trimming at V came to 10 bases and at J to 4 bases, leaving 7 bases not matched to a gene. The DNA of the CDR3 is TGTGCCACCTCCCGGACAGGGGGTTACGAGCAGTACTTC. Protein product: CATSRTGGYEQYF.

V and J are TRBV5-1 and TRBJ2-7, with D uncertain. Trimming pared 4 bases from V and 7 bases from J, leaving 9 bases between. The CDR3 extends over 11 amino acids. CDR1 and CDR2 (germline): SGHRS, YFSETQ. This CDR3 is CASSLSREQYF. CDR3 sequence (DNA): TGCGCCAGCAGCCTGTCTAGGGAGCAGTACTTC.